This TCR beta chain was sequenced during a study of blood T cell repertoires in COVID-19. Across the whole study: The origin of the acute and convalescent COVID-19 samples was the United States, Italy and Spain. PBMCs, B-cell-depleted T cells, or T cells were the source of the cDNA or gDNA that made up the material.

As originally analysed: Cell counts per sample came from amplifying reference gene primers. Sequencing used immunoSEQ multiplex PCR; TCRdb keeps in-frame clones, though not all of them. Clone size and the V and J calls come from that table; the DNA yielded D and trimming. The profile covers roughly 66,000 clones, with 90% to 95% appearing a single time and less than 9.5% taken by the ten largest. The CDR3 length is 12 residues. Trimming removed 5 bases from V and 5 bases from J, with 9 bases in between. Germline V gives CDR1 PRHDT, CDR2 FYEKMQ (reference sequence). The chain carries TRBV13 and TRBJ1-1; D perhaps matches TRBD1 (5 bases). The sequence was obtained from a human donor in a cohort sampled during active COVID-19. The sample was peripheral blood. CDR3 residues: CASSPRGTEAFF. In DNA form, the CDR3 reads TGTGCCAGCAGCCCTCGGGGGACTGAAGCTTTCTTT.